Shown below are 13 T cell receptor beta chains from a single sample sequenced in a study of cytomegalovirus exposure and HLA in healthy donors. PCR employed 60 Vbeta and 13 Jbeta primers. Here immunoSEQ multiplex PCR was the method, and the copy in TCRdb shows in-frame clones only, minus some. This sample has 150,000 to 250,000 clones, with around 80% found just once. Sequencing was done on a sample of PBMCs. The receptors stem from a woman between 25 and 40 years old in good health and CMV-seropositive.

This clone appeared once. J is TRBJ2-2 and V is TRBV10-3; 8 nucleotides line up with TRBD2. The CDR3 contains 16 residues. J gave up 4 bases and V 0 bases, and 4 bases lay outside the gene matches. Germline V gene lookup returns CDR1 ENHRY and CDR2 SYGVKD. CDR3 protein: CAISESGLVPTGELFF. The DNA for the CDR3 is TGTGCCATCAGTGAGTCGGGACTAGTCCCCACCGGGGAGCTGTTTTTT.

The genes are TRBV5-5 and TRBJ2-3; 8 nucleotides line up with TRBD2. This CDR3 has 14 amino acids. V was clipped by 7 bases and J by 2 bases; unmatched bases: 6. Germline V gives CDR1 SGHKS, CDR2 YYEKEE (reference sequence). CDR3 protein: CASQTGGNTDTQYF. The CDR3 DNA follows: TGTGCCAGCCAAACGGGGGGGAACACAGATACGCAGTATTTT.

This sequence joins TRBV27 and TRBJ1-1; D gene ambiguous. The CDR3 contains 13 residues. V lost 2 bases to trimming and J lost 1 base, with 5 bases between them. The V gene's germline CDR1 is MNHEY and CDR2 SMNVEV (reference sequence). CDR3 loop: CASSLNRNTEAFF. Written as DNA, the CDR3 is TGTGCCAGCAGTTTAAACAGGAACACTGAAGCTTTCTTT.

The chain carries TRBV11-2 and TRBJ2-5, with 7 bases lining up with TRBD2. The V gene end was trimmed by 5 bases and the J gene end by 6 bases; junction bases not matched to a gene: 6. Germline V gene data show CDR1 as SGHAT and CDR2 as FQNNGV. The CDR3 has 13 amino acids. The CDR3 is CASSLGGGKTQYF. In DNA, the CDR3 is TGTGCCAGCAGCCTCGGCGGGGGTAAGACCCAGTACTTC.

The CDR3 region has the DNA TGTGCCAGCAGGGAGGGCGGAACCACCGGGGAGCTGTTTTTT. Its protein is CASREGGTTGELFF. The rearrangement links TRBV27 to TRBJ2-2; maybe TRBD2 (6 bases). The CDR3 sequence is 14 residues long. The germline CDR1 and CDR2 sequences are MNHEY and SMNVEV (reference sequence). V was trimmed by 6 bases and J by 4 bases, leaving 12 bases between them.

The genes are TRBV19 and TRBJ2-1; tentatively, D is TRBD2 (5 bases). V was clipped by 0 bases and J by 7 bases, with 19 bases between them. The V gene's germline CDR1 is LNHDA and CDR2 SQIVND (reference sequence). This CDR3 comprises 17 residues. DNA of the CDR3: TGTGCCAGTAGTATAGATAGGGTTGCGGTCGAGGGTAATGAGCAGTTCTTC. Its protein is CASSIDRVAVEGNEQFF.

The chain uses TRBV19 and TRBJ2-1; D might be TRBD2 (5 bases). The CDR3 loop spans 15 amino acids. V lost 4 bases, J lost 8 bases, and 18 bases lay in between. CDR1 and CDR2 (germline): LNHDA, SQIVND (reference sequence). The CDR3 sequence is CASSKASGVGHEQFF. The CDR3 DNA reads as TGTGCCAGTAGTAAGGCTTCCGGGGTTGGTCATGAGCAGTTCTTC.

The chain has TRBV5-8 and TRBJ1-2; D gene uncertain. Deletions cut 5 bases from V and 4 bases from J, with 12 bases between. Germline assignment: CDR1 SGHTS and CDR2 YDEGEE. This CDR3 contains 13 residues. CDR3 region: CASSGYPGYGYTF. The CDR3, as DNA: TGTGCCAGCAGTGGGTACCCGGGCTATGGCTACACCTTC. Filled out from reference TRBV5-8 and TRBJ1-2, the complete variable domain reads EAGVTQSPTHLIKTRGQQATLRCSPISGHTSVYWYQQALGLGLQFLLWYDEGEERNRGNFPPRFSGRQFPNYSSELNVNALELEDSALYLCASSGYPGYGYTFGSGTRLTVV.

This chain joins TRBV6-5 and TRBJ1-1; D may be TRBD1 (6 bases). This CDR3 spans 14 amino acids. CDR1 and CDR2 from the germline V gene are MNHEY and SVGAGI. V lost 8 bases and J lost 0, with 13 bases in between. The CDR3 region is CASGSGQMNTEAFF. The DNA for the CDR3 is TGTGCCAGCGGTTCGGGACAAATGAACACTGAAGCTTTCTTT.

The genes are TRBV5-5 and TRBJ1-5; D call uncertain. Per the germline V gene, CDR1 is SGHKS and CDR2 is YYEKEE (reference sequence). V was shortened by 0 bases and J by 4 bases, with 8 bases between the two germline ends. The CDR3 length is 14 residues. In DNA, the CDR3 is TGTGCCAGCAGCTTGGCACACCAGAATCAGCCCCAGCATTTT. This encodes CASSLAHQNQPQHF.

The chain links TRBV5-4 to TRBJ2-4; TRBD2 agrees at 9 bases. Trimming cost V 6 bases and J 1 base; bases outside gene matches: 5. This CDR3 region has 15 residues. Germline-derived CDR1 and CDR2 are SGHNT and YYREEE (reference sequence). The DNA for the CDR3 is TGTGCCAGCACCAAAGCGGGAGGTGCCAAAAACATTCAGTACTTC. Its translation is CASTKAGGAKNIQYF.

The gene calls are TRBV29-1 and TRBJ1-1; 8 nucleotides align to TRBD1. The CDR3 totals 15 residues. Looked up from germline, CDR1 is SQVTM and CDR2 is ANQGSEA. J gave up 0 bases and V 8 bases, and 11 bases lay outside the gene matches. This chain's CDR3 is CSFYRDRSMNTEAFF. CDR3 DNA sequence: TGCAGCTTTTACCGGGACAGGAGCATGAACACTGAAGCTTTCTTT.

J is TRBJ2-2 and V is TRBV6-4; D may be TRBD1 (6 bases). CDR3 size: 14 residues. The germline V gene encodes CDR1 MRHNA and CDR2 SNTAGT. Trimming cost V 3 bases and J 4 bases, with 9 bases left between them. CDR3 in amino acids: CASSETGFTGELFF. In nucleotides, the CDR3 is TGTGCCAGCAGTGAAACAGGGTTCACCGGGGAGCTGTTTTTT.